These 9 T cell receptor beta chains came from one sample sequenced in a study of untreated major depressive disorder. Libraries were prepared by immunoSEQ multiplex PCR; TCRdb keeps only in-frame clonotypes and omits some of them. The profile shows 21,000 or so clones, about 90% of them singletons. The sequenced sample was CD4+ T cells from PBMCs. These receptors all come from a young woman in good health.

The V and J genes are TRBV28 and TRBJ1-4; D ambiguous. The CDR3 is made up of 16 amino acids. V lost 3 bases, J lost 7 bases, and 18 bases lay in between. Looked up from germline, CDR1 is MDHEN and CDR2 is SYDVKM. The CDR3 sequence: CASSFFRAASGEKLFF. DNA for the CDR3: TGTGCCAGCAGTTTTTTTAGGGCAGCGTCGGGTGAAAAACTGTTTTTT.

The DNA for the CDR3 is TGTGCCAGCAGCTCCCATAGCGGGGGAAACAATGAGCAGTTCTTC. Amino acid sequence: CASSSHSGGNNEQFF. The chain couples TRBV7-2 to TRBJ2-1, with TRBD2 identical over 9 bases. Trimming at V came to 4 bases and at J to 5 bases, leaving 6 bases not matched to a gene. The CDR3 has 15 residues. Per germline, CDR1 SGHTA and CDR2 FQGNSA.

This chain connects TRBV18 to TRBJ2-1; 10 bases are shared with TRBD2. The germline CDR1 and CDR2 sequences are KGHSH and LQKENI. The CDR3 loop spans 17 amino acids. The V gene end was trimmed by 2 bases and the J gene end by 4 bases; junction bases not matched to a gene: 8. CDR3 sequence (DNA): TGTGCCAGCTCACCAGGGGTGTGGACTAGCGGTTACAATGAGCAGTTCTTC. It translates to CASSPGVWTSGYNEQFF.

The table lists this clone with a few counts. This rearrangement joins TRBV7-9 to TRBJ2-1; TRBD2 agrees at 7 bases. After removal of 4 bases from V and 6 bases from J, the junction contained 3 bases not matched to a gene. In germline, CDR1 is SEHNR, CDR2 FQNEAQ (reference sequence). CDR3 size: 13 residues. The CDR3 here is CASSSGTINEQFF. DNA of the CDR3: TGTGCCAGCAGCTCCGGGACTATCAATGAGCAGTTCTTC.

V gene TRBV30 combines with J gene TRBJ2-5, with D unresolved. In germline, CDR1 is GTSNPN, CDR2 SVGIG (reference sequence). This CDR3 is built from 15 residues. Trimming removed 3 bases at V and 1 base at J, with 15 bases between. CDR3 DNA sequence: TGTGCCTGGAGGAGAGGTTTAGGGATCCAAGAGACCCAGTACTTC. Protein: CAWRRGLGIQETQYF.

The V gene is TRBV14, the J gene TRBJ2-1; TRBD2 matches 8 bases. Per the germline V gene, CDR1 is SGHDN and CDR2 is FVKESK. Trimming cost V 5 bases and J 6 bases; bases outside gene matches: 3. The CDR3 has 13 residues. The CDR3 bases are TGTGCCAGCAGCTCTAGCGGGCGCAATGAGCAGTTCTTC. Amino acid sequence: CASSSSGRNEQFF.

DNA of the CDR3: TGTGCCACCAGCAGAGGGAGAGGGGAAGAGACCCAGTACTTC. As protein: CATSRGRGEETQYF. This chain connects TRBV15 to TRBJ2-5; possibly TRBD1 or TRBD2 for D (5 bases each). Deletions cut 1 base from V and 3 bases from J, with 9 bases between. CDR3 size: 14 residues. The germline CDR1 and CDR2 sequences are LNHNV and YYDKDF (reference sequence).

The chain joins TRBV6-5 to TRBJ1-3; D is possibly TRBD1 (6 bases). The CDR3 loop spans 15 amino acids. Trimming cost V 0 bases and J 4 bases, with 10 bases left between them. Germline CDR1 reads MNHEY; CDR2 reads SVGAGI. The DNA of the CDR3 is TGTGCCAGCAGTTACTCCTTACAGGGAGGAAACACCATATATTTT. This translates into CASSYSLQGGNTIYF.

The V call is TRBV27, the J call TRBJ2-3; 7 positions match TRBD1. This CDR3 contains 15 residues. Trimming at V came to 5 bases and at J to 4 bases, leaving 9 bases not matched to a gene. Germline V gene data show CDR1 as MNHEY and CDR2 as SMNVEV (reference sequence). The CDR3: CASSTQGFGSDTQYF. CDR3 nucleotides: TGTGCCAGCAGTACACAGGGGTTCGGGTCAGATACGCAGTATTTT.